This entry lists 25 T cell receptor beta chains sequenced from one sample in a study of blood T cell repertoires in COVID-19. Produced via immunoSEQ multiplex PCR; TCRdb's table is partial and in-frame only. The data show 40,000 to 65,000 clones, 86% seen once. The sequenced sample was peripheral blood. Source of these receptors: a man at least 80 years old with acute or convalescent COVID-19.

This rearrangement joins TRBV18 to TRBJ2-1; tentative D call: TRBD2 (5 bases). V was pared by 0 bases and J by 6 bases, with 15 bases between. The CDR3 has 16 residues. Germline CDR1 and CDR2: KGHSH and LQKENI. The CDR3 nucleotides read TGTGCCAGCTCACCACCGGGTAGCGCCCAACTCAATGAGCAGTTCTTC. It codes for CASSPPGSAQLNEQFF.

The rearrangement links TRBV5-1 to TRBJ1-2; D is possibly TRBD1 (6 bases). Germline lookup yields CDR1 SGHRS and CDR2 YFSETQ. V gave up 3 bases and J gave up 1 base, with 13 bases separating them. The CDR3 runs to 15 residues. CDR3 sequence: CASSSLPGVNYGYTF. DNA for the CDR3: TGCGCCAGCAGCTCCCTCCCAGGGGTTAACTATGGCTACACCTTC.

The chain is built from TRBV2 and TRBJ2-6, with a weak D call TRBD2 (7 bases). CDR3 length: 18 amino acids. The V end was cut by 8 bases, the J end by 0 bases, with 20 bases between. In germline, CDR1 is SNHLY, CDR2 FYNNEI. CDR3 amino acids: CASRAGAARNSGANVLTF. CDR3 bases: TGTGCCAGCCGCGCGGGGGCGGCCCGGAACTCTGGGGCCAACGTCCTGACTTTC. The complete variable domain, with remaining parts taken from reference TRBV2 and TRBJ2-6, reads EPEVTQTPSHQVTQMGQEVILRCVPISNHLYFYWYRQILGQKVEFLVSFYNNEISEKSEIFDDQFSVERPDGSNFTLKIRSTKLEDSAMYFCASRAGAARNSGANVLTFGAGSRLTVL.

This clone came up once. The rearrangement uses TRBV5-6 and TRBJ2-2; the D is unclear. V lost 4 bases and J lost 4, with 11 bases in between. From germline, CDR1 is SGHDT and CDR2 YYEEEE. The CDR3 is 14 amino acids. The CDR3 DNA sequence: TGTGCCAGCAGCCGCTCAGGTGGCACCGGGGAGCTGTTTTTT. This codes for CASSRSGGTGELFF.

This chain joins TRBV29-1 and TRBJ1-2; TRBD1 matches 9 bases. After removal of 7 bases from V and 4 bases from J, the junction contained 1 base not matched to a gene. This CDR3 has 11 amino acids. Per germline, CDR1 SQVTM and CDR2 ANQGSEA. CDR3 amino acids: CSGGQGYGYTF. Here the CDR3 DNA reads TGCAGCGGGGGACAGGGCTATGGCTACACCTTC.

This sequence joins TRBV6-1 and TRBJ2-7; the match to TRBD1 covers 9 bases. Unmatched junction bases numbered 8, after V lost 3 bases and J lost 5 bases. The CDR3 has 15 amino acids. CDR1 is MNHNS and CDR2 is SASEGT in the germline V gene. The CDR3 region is CASSESGTGHNEQYF. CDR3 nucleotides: TGTGCCAGCAGTGAGTCCGGGACAGGGCATAACGAGCAGTACTTC.

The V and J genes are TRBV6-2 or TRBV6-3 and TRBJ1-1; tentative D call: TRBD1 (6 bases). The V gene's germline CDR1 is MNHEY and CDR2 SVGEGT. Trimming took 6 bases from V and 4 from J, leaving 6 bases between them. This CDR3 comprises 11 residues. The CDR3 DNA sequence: TGTGCCAGCAGCAGGGGCACTGAAGCTTTCTTT. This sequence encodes CASSRGTEAFF.

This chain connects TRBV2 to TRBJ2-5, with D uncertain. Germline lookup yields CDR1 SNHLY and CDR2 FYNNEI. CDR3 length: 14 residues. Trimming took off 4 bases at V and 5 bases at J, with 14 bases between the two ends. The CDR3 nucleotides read TGTGCCAGCAGTGGCGCTAGTAGTAGGGAGACCCAGTACTTC. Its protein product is CASSGASSRETQYF.

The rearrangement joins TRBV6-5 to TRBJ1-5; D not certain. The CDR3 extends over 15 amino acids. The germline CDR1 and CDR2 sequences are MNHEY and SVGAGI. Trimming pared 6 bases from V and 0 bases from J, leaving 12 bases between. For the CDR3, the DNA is TGTGCCAGCAGGATAGGGAGTAATAGCAATCAGCCCCAGCATTTT. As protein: CASRIGSNSNQPQHF.

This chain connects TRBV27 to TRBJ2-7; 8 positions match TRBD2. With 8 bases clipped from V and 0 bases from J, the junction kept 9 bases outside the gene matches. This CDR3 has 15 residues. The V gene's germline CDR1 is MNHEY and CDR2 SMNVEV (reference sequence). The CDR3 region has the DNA TGTGCCAGCCAACCCATCGCGGGGGGCTCCTACGAGCAGTACTTC. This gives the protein CASQPIAGGSYEQYF.

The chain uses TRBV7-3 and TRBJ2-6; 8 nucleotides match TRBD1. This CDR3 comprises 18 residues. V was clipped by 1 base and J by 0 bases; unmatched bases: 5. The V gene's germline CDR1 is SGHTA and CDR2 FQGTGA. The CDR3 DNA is TGTGCCAGCAGCTTAAGAGGACAGGGAGGCTCTGGGGCCAACGTCCTGACTTTC. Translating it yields CASSLRGQGGSGANVLTF.

As DNA, the CDR3 is TGTGCCAGCAGTTCGCCGGGACAGGGTACCTACAATGAGCAGTTCTTC. Translating it yields CASSSPGQGTYNEQFF. The chain links TRBV27 to TRBJ2-1; TRBD1 matches 9 bases. CDR3 length: 16 amino acids. The V segment lost 4 bases and the J segment 2 bases; nucleotides outside the gene matches: 6. CDR1 is MNHEY and CDR2 is SMNVEV in the germline V gene (reference sequence).

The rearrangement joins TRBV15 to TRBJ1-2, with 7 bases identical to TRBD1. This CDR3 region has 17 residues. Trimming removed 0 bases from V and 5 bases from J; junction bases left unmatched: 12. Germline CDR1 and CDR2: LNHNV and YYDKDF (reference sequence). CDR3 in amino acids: CATSRDEGTVVGYGYTF. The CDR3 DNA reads TGTGCCACCAGCAGAGATGAGGGGACAGTCGTTGGGTATGGCTACACCTTC.

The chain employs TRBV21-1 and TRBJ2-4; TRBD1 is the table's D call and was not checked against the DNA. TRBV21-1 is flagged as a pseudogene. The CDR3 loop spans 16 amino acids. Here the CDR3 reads CASSTWTVLAKNIQYF. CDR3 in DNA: TGTGCCAGCAGCACCTGGACAGTGCTAGCCAAAAACATTCAGTACTTC.

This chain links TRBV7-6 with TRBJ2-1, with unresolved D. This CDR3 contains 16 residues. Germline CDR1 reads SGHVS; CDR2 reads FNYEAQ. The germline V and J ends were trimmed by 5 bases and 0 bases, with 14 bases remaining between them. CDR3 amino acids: CASSPKIGYSYNEQFF. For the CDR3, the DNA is TGTGCCAGCAGCCCAAAGATCGGTTACTCCTACAATGAGCAGTTCTTC.

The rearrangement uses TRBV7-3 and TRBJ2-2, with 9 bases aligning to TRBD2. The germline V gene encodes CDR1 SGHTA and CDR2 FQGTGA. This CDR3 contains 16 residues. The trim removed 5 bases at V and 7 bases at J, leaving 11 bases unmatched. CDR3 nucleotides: TGTGCCAGCAGCCCCCAAAGCGGGGGGATAGGCGGGGAGCTGTTTTTT. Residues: CASSPQSGGIGGELFF. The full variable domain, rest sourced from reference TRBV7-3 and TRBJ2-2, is GAGVSQTPSNKVTEKGKYVELRCDPISGHTALYWYRQSLGQGPEFLIYFQGTGAADDSGLPNDRFFAVRPEGSVSTLKIQRTERGDSAVYLCASSPQSGGIGGELFFGEGSRLTVL.

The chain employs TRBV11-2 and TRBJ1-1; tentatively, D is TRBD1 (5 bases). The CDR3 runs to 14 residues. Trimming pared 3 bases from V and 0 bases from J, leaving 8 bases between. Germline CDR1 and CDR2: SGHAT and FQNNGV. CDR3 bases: TGTGCCAGCAGCTTGACAGCCTTGAACACTGAAGCTTTCTTT. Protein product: CASSLTALNTEAFF. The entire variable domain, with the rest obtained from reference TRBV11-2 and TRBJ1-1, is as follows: EAGVAQSPRYKIIEKRQSVAFWCNPISGHATLYWYQQILGQGPKLLIQFQNNGVVDDSQLPKDRFSAERLKGVDSTLKIQPAKLEDSAVYLCASSLTALNTEAFFGQGTRLTVV.

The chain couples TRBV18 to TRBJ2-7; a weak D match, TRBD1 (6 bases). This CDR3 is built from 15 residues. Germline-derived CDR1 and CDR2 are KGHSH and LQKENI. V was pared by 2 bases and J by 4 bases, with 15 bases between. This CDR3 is CASSPGGADYYEQYF. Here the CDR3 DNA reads TGTGCCAGCTCACCAGGGGGCGCAGATTATTACGAGCAGTACTTC.

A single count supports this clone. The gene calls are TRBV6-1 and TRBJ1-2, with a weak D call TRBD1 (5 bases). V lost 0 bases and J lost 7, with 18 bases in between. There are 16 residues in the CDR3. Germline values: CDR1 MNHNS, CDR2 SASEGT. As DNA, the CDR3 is TGTGCCAGCAGTGAAGCAGAAAGGGGAATTCAGCGTGGCTACACCTTC. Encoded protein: CASSEAERGIQRGYTF.

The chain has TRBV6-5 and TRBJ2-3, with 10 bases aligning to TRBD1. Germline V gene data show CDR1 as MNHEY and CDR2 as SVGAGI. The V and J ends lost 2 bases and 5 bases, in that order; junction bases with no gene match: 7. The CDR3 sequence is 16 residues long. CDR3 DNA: TGTGCCAGCAGTTACCTGACAGGGGGCCGGCGAGATACGCAGTATTTT. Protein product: CASSYLTGGRRDTQYF.

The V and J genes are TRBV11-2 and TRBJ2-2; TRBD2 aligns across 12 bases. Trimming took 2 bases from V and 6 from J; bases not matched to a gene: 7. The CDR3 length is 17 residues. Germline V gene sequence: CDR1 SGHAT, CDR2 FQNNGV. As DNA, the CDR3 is TGTGCCAGCAGCTTAATACTAGCGGGGGGCCTGGCCGGGGAGCTGTTTTTT. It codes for CASSLILAGGLAGELFF. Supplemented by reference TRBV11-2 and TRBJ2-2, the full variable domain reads EAGVAQSPRYKIIEKRQSVAFWCNPISGHATLYWYQQILGQGPKLLIQFQNNGVVDDSQLPKDRFSAERLKGVDSTLKIQPAKLEDSAVYLCASSLILAGGLAGELFFGEGSRLTVL.

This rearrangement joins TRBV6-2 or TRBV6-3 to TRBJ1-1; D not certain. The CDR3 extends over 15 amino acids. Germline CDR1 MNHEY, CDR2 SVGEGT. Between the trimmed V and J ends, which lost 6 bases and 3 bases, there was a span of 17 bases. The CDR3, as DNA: TGTGCCAGCAGCCGATTCCGGGGAAGGGACACTGAAGCTTTCTTT. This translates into CASSRFRGRDTEAFF.

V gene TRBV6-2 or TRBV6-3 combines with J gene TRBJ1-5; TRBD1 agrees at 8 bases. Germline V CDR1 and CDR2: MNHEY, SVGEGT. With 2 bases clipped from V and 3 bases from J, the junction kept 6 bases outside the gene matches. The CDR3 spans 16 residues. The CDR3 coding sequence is TGTGCCAGCAGTTACCAGGACAGGGCCCCCAATCAGCCCCAGCATTTT. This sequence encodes CASSYQDRAPNQPQHF.

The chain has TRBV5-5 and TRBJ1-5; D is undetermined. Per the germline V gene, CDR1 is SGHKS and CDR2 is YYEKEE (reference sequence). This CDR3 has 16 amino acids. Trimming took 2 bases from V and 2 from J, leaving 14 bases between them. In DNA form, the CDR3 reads TGTGCCAGCAGCTTCGGGAGTGGTACCGGCAATCAGCCCCAGCATTTT. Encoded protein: CASSFGSGTGNQPQHF. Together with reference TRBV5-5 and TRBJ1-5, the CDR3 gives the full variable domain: DAGVTQSPTHLIKTRGQQVTLRCSPISGHKSVSWYQQVLGQGPQFIFQYYEKEERGRGNFPDRFSARQFPNYSSELNVNALLLGDSALYLCASSFGSGTGNQPQHFGDGTRLSIL.

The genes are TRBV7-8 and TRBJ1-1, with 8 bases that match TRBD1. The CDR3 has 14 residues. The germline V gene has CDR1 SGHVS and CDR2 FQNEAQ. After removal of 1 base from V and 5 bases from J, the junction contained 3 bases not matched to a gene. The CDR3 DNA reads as TGTGCCAGCAGCTTAGGCAGGGGGCATACTGAAGCTTTCTTT. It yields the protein CASSLGRGHTEAFF.